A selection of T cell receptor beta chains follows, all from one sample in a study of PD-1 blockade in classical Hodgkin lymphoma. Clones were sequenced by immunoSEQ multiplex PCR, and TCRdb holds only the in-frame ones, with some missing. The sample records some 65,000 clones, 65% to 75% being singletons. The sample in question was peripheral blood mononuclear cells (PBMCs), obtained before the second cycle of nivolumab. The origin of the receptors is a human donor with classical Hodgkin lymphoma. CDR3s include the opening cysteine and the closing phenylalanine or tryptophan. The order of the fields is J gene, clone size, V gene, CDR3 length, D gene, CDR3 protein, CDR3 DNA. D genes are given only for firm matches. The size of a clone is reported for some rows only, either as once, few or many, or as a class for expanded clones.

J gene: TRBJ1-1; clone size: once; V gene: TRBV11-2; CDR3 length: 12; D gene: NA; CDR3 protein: CASSLRTPEAFF; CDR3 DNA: TGTGCCAGCAGCTTAAGGACACCTGAAGCTTTCTTT
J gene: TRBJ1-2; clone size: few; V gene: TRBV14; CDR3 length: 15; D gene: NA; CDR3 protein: CASSPAGALNYGYTF; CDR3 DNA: TGTGCCAGCAGCCCTGCGGGGGCCTTAAACTATGGCTACACCTTC
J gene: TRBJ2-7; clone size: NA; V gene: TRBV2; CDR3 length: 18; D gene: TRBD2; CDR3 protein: CASSERGLAVRSSYEQYF; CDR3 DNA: TGTGCCAGCAGTGAACGAGGTCTAGCGGTACGATCATCCTACGAGCAGTACTTC
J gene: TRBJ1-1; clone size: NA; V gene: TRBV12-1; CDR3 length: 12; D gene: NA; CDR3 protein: CASSFESTEAFF; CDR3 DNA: TGTGCCAGCAGCTTTGAGAGCACTGAAGCTTTCTTT
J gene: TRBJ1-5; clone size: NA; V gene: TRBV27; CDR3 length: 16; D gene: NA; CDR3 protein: CASSLSATVNDQPQHF; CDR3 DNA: TGTGCCAGCAGTTTATCCGCGACAGTTAACGATCAGCCCCAGCATTTT
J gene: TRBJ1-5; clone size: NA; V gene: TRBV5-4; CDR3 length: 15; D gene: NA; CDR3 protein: CASSFGPMENQPQHF; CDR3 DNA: TGTGCCAGCAGCTTCGGACCGATGGAAAACCAGCCCCAGCATTTT
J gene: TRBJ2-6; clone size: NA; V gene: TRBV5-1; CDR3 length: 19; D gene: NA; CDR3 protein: CASSLSRNGGLSGANVLTF; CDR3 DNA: TGCGCCAGCAGCTTGTCACGGAACGGCGGGTTATCTGGGGCCAACGTCCTGACTTTC
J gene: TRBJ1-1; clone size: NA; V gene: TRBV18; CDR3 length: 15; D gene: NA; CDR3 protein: CASSPLMGINTEAFF; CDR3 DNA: TGTGCCAGCTCACCACTGATGGGTATCAACACTGAAGCTTTCTTT
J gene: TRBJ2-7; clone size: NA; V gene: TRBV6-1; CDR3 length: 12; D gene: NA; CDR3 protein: CASSAGLGEQYF; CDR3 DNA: TGTGCCAGCAGTGCAGGTCTCGGCGAGCAGTACTTC
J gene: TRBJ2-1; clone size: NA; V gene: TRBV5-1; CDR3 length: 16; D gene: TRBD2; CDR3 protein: CASSRTLAGLYNEQFF; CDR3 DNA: TGCGCCAGCAGCAGGACACTAGCGGGATTGTACAATGAGCAGTTCTTC